These 13 T cell receptor beta chains came from one sample sequenced in a study of T cells in Graves' hyperthyroidism and ophthalmopathy. There were TCR beta CDR3 regions amplified from RNA transcripts. The HTBI primer set was used in a first-round RT-PCR of the TCR CDR3. TCRdb redid the calling of the multiplex PCR reads with MiXCR, one entry per CDR3 protein. Here the sample spans some 460,000 distinct CDR3 sequences, about a sixth being singletons. Sequenced input: blood. The receptors were sampled from a woman aged 18 to 35 with Graves' hyperthyroidism.

The CDR3 sequence: CASSHAHRPETQYF. Here the CDR3 DNA reads TGTGCCAGTAGTCACGCCCATAGGCCGGAGACCCAGTACTTC. The rearrangement uses TRBV19 and TRBJ2-5; D is uncertain. The CDR3 runs to 14 residues. The V gene's germline CDR1 is LNHDA and CDR2 SQIVND (reference sequence). The V gene lost 5 bases and the J gene lost 5 bases, with 15 bases spanning the gap.

This clonotype was seen at least ten times. V gene TRBV5-6 combines with J gene TRBJ2-7; 7 bases map to TRBD1. Germline V CDR1 and CDR2: SGHDT, YYEEEE. The CDR3 has 15 residues. V gave up 4 bases and J gave up 2 bases; unmatched junction bases: 9. CDR3 DNA: TGTGCCAGCAGCACCTCGACAGGGTCTCCCTACGAGCAGTACTTC. This encodes CASSTSTGSPYEQYF.

This clonotype was detected many times. The chain combines TRBV6-5 with TRBJ1-1; D is possibly TRBD1 (6 bases). The CDR3 is 15 amino acids. V dropped 2 bases and J dropped 0 bases, with 10 bases sitting between them. Germline CDR1 and CDR2: MNHEY and SVGAGI. CDR3 loop: CASSYPDRLNTEAFF. The CDR3 DNA is TGTGCCAGCAGTTACCCCGACAGGCTGAACACTGAAGCTTTCTTT.

The table lists this clonotype with a few counts. The CDR3 reads CASSVAFQGAYGYTF. The CDR3 DNA sequence: TGTGCCAGCAGCGTAGCATTCCAGGGTGCCTATGGCTACACCTTC. The V call is TRBV9, the J call TRBJ1-2, with D maybe TRBD1 (5 bases). This CDR3 spans 15 amino acids. Trimming removed 0 bases from V and 4 bases from J, with 13 bases in between. From germline, CDR1 is SGDLS and CDR2 YYNGEE.

This clonotype was counted many times. The chain couples TRBV6-6 to TRBJ2-1; the D is unclear. CDR3 length: 18 residues. CDR1 is MNHNY and CDR2 is SVGAGI in the germline V gene (reference sequence). The V end lost 0 bases, the J end lost 6 bases, and 21 bases lay between the germline ends. The CDR3 loop is CASSYSTRLKGSSNEQFF. CDR3 DNA sequence: TGTGCCAGCAGTTACTCGACGAGACTCAAGGGTAGCAGCAATGAGCAGTTCTTC.

The rearrangement joins TRBV5-1 to TRBJ1-1; the D is unclear. The germline gives CDR1 SGHRS, CDR2 YFSETQ. V was trimmed by 5 bases and J by 0 bases, leaving 11 bases between them. This CDR3 contains 14 residues. For the CDR3, the DNA is TGCGCCAGCAGGAGGGAGACGATGAACACTGAAGCTTTCTTT. This encodes CASRRETMNTEAFF. Using reference TRBV5-1 and TRBJ1-1 for the parts outside the CDR3, the full variable domain is KAGVTQTPRYLIKTRGQQVTLSCSPISGHRSVSWYQQTPGQGLQFLFEYFSETQRNKGNFPGRFSGRQFSNSRSEMNVSTLELGDSALYLCASRRETMNTEAFFGQGTRLTVV.

The chain uses TRBV9 and TRBJ2-3; no firm D call. Deletions cut 0 bases from V and 2 bases from J, with 7 bases between. The CDR3 has 14 residues. Germline-derived CDR1 and CDR2 are SGDLS and YYNGEE. The CDR3 protein is CASSVVATTDTQYF. The DNA for the CDR3 is TGTGCCAGCAGCGTAGTGGCTACCACAGATACGCAGTATTTT.

This clonotype has only a few counts. This sequence joins TRBV7-8 and TRBJ1-5; 7 bases are a match to TRBD1. The CDR3 length is 17 residues. V shed 8 bases and J 0 bases; nucleotides not matched to a gene: 13. The germline CDR1 and CDR2 sequences are SGHVS and FQNEAQ. The CDR3 loop reads CASAGGQTSYSNQPQHF. DNA for the CDR3: TGTGCCAGCGCTGGGGGACAGACGTCCTATAGCAATCAGCCCCAGCATTTT. Variable domain in full (rest from reference TRBV7-8 and TRBJ1-5): GAGVSQSPRYKVAKRGQDVALRCDPISGHVSLFWYQQALGQGPEFLTYFQNEAQLDKSGLPSDRFFAERPEGSVSTLKIQRTQQEDSAVYLCASAGGQTSYSNQPQHFGDGTRLSIL.

This chain uses TRBV7-9 with TRBJ2-7, with D unresolved. Germline V gene lookup returns CDR1 SEHNR and CDR2 FQNEAQ (reference sequence). With 5 bases removed from V and 0 bases from J, the gap between germline ends came to 17 bases. This CDR3 comprises 16 residues. CDR3: CASSPQTSSYSYEQYF. The CDR3 nucleotides read TGTGCCAGCAGCCCCCAGACGAGTAGTTACTCCTACGAGCAGTACTTC.

This clonotype was recorded at least ten times. V gene TRBV7-2 combines with J gene TRBJ1-2; D remains unclear. Trimming pared 5 bases from V and 5 bases from J, leaving 15 bases between. This CDR3 contains 14 residues. Germline CDR1 and CDR2: SGHTA and FQGNSA. The CDR3: CASSPPVAFYGYTF. The CDR3 DNA is TGTGCCAGCAGCCCCCCCGTGGCATTTTATGGCTACACCTTC.

This clonotype was seen ten or more times. The J gene is TRBJ2-7, the V gene TRBV28; 8 bases fit TRBD1. This CDR3 contains 16 residues. V was clipped by 5 bases and J by 4 bases; unmatched bases: 13. CDR1 MDHEN and CDR2 SYDVKM come from the germline V gene. This chain's CDR3 is CASSAAQGANFYEQYF. The DNA of the CDR3 is TGTGCCAGCAGTGCCGCGCAGGGGGCGAATTTTTACGAGCAGTACTTC. Complete variable domain (other parts from reference TRBV28 and TRBJ2-7): DVKVTQSSRYLVKRTGEKVFLECVQDMDHENMFWYRQDPGLGLRLIYFSYDVKMKEKGDIPEGYSVSREKKERFSLILESASTNQTSMYLCASSAAQGANFYEQYFGPGTRLTVT.

This clonotype has ten or more counts. V gene TRBV11-2 combines with J gene TRBJ1-5, with D uncertain. The CDR3 extends over 16 amino acids. The V end was cut by 1 base, the J end by 1 base, with 11 bases between. Per germline, CDR1 SGHAT and CDR2 FQNNGV. This chain's CDR3 is CASSLVERLSNQPQHF. CDR3 nucleotides: TGTGCCAGCAGCTTAGTCGAGCGGTTGAGCAATCAGCCCCAGCATTTT.

This clonotype has more than one count but fewer than ten. As DNA, the CDR3 is TGTGCCAGCAGTTTCCCCGGGCTCCGCGGGGGTTATGGCTACACCTTC. This gives the protein CASSFPGLRGGYGYTF. V usage is TRBV28 and J usage is TRBJ1-2, with TRBD1 as a possible D gene (5 bases). The CDR3 extends over 16 amino acids. CDR1 and CDR2 (germline): MDHEN, SYDVKM. With 3 bases removed from V and 5 bases from J, the gap between germline ends came to 19 bases.